Sequencing of this TCR beta chain was carried out in a study of blood T cell repertoires in COVID-19 (dated by TCRdb to 2020 to 2022). Regarding the research as a whole: Collaborator samples came from the United States, Italy and Spain and covered acute and convalescent phases of COVID-19. Samples were obtained from the ongoing ImmuneRACE study (first 160 participants) and from some 1,300 subjects provided by 6 global collaborators. The dataset comprised deeply sampled blood TCRbeta repertoires from subjects exposed to, actively infected with, or recovered from COVID-19. The prospective study material was composed of cDNA or gDNA derived from T cells, B-cell-depleted T cells, or PBMCs. The repertoires were released in a freely available public database meant as a resource for research on the immune response to SARS-CoV-2. The sample metadata nearly always contained a de-identified subject ID, COVID-19 status, age in years and sex. Where available, HLA class I and class II types were obtained from metadata supplied by the sample provider rather than from assay-based typing. General conclusions and limits of the study: Clinical and demographic metadata were provided uncurated, with the amount varying by source and participant.

About this clone itself: Its antigen is unknown. One base away there is no much larger clone; base qualities are not given.

Enrolling through a virtual design, the prospective study's participants ranged in age from roughly 18 to 89 years and lived across 20 to 25 United States geographic areas. To assign participants to cohorts, the prospective study relied on clinical history that participants themselves reported in a screening survey and a study questionnaire. Recovered participants in ImmuneRACE Cohort 3 were defined as having two consecutive negative NP/OP PCR tests, clearance from a healthcare professional, or resolution of symptoms. In the prospective study, mobile phlebotomists collected whole blood, serum and a nasopharyngeal or oropharyngeal swab from each participant. Participants in the prospective study had the option to provide additional blood draws and questionnaires over a roughly 2-month period. Prospective study blood samples were shipped either frozen or at room temperature before DNA extraction.

Reading the germline V gene gives CDR1 LGHNA and CDR2 YSLEER. Trimming costs V 0 bases and J 1 base, and their ends lie 18 bases apart. Counted from cysteine to phenylalanine, this CDR3 has 19 amino acids. Just CDR3 DNA is preserved here, 57 bases in frame from base 1. TCRbeta CDR3 regions were amplified from genomic DNA using the immunoSEQ Assay, a bias-controlled multiplex PCR. As for the authors' bioinformatics: The number of nucleated cells in each sample was estimated from the amplification of reference gene primers within the assay. To quantify the absolute abundance of each unique TCRbeta CDR3 rearrangement, sequence reads were collapsed and filtered. Productive Simpson clonality was computed per sample as the square root of Simpson's diversity index over productive rearrangements. This immuneACCESS table, as held by TCRdb, lists in-frame sequences with V and J called but not all clones. Of the missing ones, under half trace to an unresolved V gene in checked studies; the others have no known cause. The V and J calls and clone size come from that table; D and trimming were worked out from the DNA. The sample table shows 150,000 or so clones, and about 80% are seen once. Under 9.5% of the sample is held by the ten biggest clonotypes.

This TCR was sampled from a middle-aged man who had recovered from COVID-19. Sample: PBMCs or T cells enriched from blood (not recorded which). This receptor chain uses TRBV4-3 and TRBJ1-4, with an unclear D gene assignment. The CDR3 here reads CASSQDMAAVTGTNEKLFF. Read as DNA, the sequence is TGCGCCAGCAGCCAAGATATGGCCGCAGTGACGGGAACTAATGAAAAACTGTTTTTT.